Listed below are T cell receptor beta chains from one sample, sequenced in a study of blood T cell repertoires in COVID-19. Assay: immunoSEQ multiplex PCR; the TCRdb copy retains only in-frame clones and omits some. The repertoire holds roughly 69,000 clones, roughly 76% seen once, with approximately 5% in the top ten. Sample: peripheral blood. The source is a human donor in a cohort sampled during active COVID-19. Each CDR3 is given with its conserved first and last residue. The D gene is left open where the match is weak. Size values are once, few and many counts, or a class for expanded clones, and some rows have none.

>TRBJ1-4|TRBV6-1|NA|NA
TGTGCCAGCAGTGAAGGAAACTCGGAGCGAGAAAAACTGTTTTTT
CASSEGNSEREKLFF
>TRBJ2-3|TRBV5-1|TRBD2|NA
TGCGCCAGCAGCTTAGCGGGGGCAAGCACAGATACGCAGTATTTT
CASSLAGASTDTQYF
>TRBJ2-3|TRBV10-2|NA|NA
TGCGCCAGCAGTGACTCCACAGGTCGATTGGTCGATACGCAGTATTTT
CASSDSTGRLVDTQYF
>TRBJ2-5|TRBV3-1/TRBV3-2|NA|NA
TGTGCCAGACAGGGAGAGACCCAGTACTTC
CARQGETQYF
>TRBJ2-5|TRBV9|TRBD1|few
TGTGCCAGCAGCAAAACAGGGGCCTTAGGGGAGACCCAGTACTTC
CASSKTGALGETQYF
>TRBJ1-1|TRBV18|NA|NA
TGTGCCAGCTCACCTTTACAGGGTGAGAACACTGAAGCTTTCTTT
CASSPLQGENTEAFF
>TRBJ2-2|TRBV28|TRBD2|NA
TGTGCCAGCAGTTTTTCGGGAGGACTGGGCGGGGAGCTGTTTTTT
CASSFSGGLGGELFF
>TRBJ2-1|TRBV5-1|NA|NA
TGCGCCAGCAGCTTGGCCCGGCAGGGGTCGGATGAGCAGTTCTTC
CASSLARQGSDEQFF
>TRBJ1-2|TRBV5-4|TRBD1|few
TGTGCCAGCAGCCCCGACAGGGGCGAAAACTATGGCTACACCTTC
CASSPDRGENYGYTF
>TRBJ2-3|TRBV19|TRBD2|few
TGTGCCAGTAGTGACCCGGGACTAGCTGGATCAGATACGCAGTATTTT
CASSDPGLAGSDTQYF
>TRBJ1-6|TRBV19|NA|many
TGTGCCAGTAGGTACAGGGATTCACCCCTCCACTTT
CASRYRDSPLHF
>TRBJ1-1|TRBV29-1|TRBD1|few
TGCAGCGTTGAGGACAGGGGGGTCACTGAAGCTTTCTTT
CSVEDRGVTEAFF
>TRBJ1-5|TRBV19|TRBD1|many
TGTGCCAGCTCTACGGGGCAGGGGGGAGGTCAGCCCCAGCATTTT
CASSTGQGGGQPQHF
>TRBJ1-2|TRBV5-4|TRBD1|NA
TGTGCCAGCAGCTTGCGGACAGGGAGGTTGGGCTATGGCTACACCTTC
CASSLRTGRLGYGYTF
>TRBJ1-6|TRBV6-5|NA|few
TGTGCCAGCAAAGTGGGGGCATCTTCACCCCTCCACTTT
CASKVGASSPLHF
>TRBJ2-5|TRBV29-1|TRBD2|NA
TGCAGCTACGATGAGCGGGGGGTCGGTGAGACCCAGTACTTC
CSYDERGVGETQYF
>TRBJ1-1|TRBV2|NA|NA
TGTGCCAGCACCGCGGATCTGAACACTGAAGCTTTCTTT
CASTADLNTEAFF
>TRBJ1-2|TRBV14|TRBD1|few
TGTGCCAGCAGCCAAAACTCCCCCGGACAGGGTTTTGGCTACACCTTC
CASSQNSPGQGFGYTF
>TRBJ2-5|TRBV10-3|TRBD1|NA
TGTGCCATCAGTGAAGGGACAGGGGGTACCCAAGAGACCCAGTACTTC
CAISEGTGGTQETQYF
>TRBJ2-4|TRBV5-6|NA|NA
TGTGCCAGCAGCTTGGGAGGGGCCAAAAACATTCAGTACTTC
CASSLGGAKNIQYF
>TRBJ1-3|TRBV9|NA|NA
TGTGCCAGCAGCGTGTCGGACAGCACTGGAAACACCATATATTTT
CASSVSDSTGNTIYF
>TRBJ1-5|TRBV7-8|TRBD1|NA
TGTGCCAGCAGCCATGCGACAGGGCACAATCAGCCCCAGCATTTT
CASSHATGHNQPQHF
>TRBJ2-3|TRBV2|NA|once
TGTGCCAGCAGTGAAATCCGGGACTGGGAGGCAGATACGCAGTATTTT
CASSEIRDWEADTQYF
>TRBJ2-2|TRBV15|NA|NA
TGTGCCACCGGGGTCGGGGGATCGATCGGGGAGCTGTTTTTT
CATGVGGSIGELFF
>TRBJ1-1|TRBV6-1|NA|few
TGTGCCAGCAGTGATGGGAGGCTTTGGGACACTGAAGCTTTCTTT
CASSDGRLWDTEAFF
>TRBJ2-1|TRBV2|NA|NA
TGTGCCAGCAGGGGGGCCCGGGGTGGTTTTGAGCAGTTCTTC
CASRGARGGFEQFF
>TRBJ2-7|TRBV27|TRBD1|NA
TGTGCCAGCAGTTCCCGGGACAGCCCCTACGAGCAGTACTTC
CASSSRDSPYEQYF
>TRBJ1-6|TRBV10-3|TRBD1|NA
TGTGCCATCAGTGAGCCGGGACAGGGTCTAAGGTCACCCCTCCACTTT
CAISEPGQGLRSPLHF
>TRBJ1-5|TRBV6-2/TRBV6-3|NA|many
TGTGCCAGCAGTTACGTAGGACAACCGAATCAGCCCCAGCATTTT
CASSYVGQPNQPQHF
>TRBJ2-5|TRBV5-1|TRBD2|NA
TGCGCCAGCATGCCCCCCTTGAGCGGGGGGGCTGAGACCCAGTACTTC
CASMPPLSGGAETQYF
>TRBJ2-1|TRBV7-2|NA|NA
TGTGCCAGCAGCCCAATAGCATTTGGTTACAATGAGCAGTTCTTC
CASSPIAFGYNEQFF
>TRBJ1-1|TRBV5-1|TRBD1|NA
TGCGCCAGCAGCTTGGCCGGGCAGGGGGCGAACACTGAAGCTTTCTTT
CASSLAGQGANTEAFF
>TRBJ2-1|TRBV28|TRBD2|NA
TGTGCCAGCAGCTTAGCGGGGGCCCACAATGAGCAGTTCTTC
CASSLAGAHNEQFF
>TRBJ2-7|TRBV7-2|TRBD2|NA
TGTGCCAGCAGCTCCCGACTAGCGGGGCTCTCCTACGAGCAGTACTTC
CASSSRLAGLSYEQYF
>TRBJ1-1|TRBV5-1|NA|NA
TGCGCCAGCAGCCCCGAGGGCAGGGGAAACACTGAAGCTTTCTTT
CASSPEGRGNTEAFF
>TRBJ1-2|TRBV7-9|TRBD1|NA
TGTGCCAGCAGCCCGGACAGGGGCCGCTACACCTTC
CASSPDRGRYTF
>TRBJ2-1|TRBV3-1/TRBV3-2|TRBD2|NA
TGTGCCAGCAGCCAAGCCCGGACTAGCGGCTACAATGAGCAGTTCTTC
CASSQARTSGYNEQFF
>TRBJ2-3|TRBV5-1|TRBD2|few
TGCGCCAGCAGCTTGGACCCCAGCGGGGGAGCCACAGATACGCAGTATTTT
CASSLDPSGGATDTQYF
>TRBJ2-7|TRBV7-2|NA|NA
TGTGCCAGCAGCCCAAGAGGGGGTACGGACTACGAGCAGTACTTC
CASSPRGGTDYEQYF
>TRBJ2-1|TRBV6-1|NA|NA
TGTGCCAGCAGTGAAGTACTTTACAATGAGCAGTTCTTC
CASSEVLYNEQFF
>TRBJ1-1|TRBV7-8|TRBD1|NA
TGTGCCAGCAGCATCAGGGGGGCGGGCACTGAAGCTTTCTTT
CASSIRGAGTEAFF
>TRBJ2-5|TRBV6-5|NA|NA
TGTGCCAGCAGTACCAAACAGGGAACCCAAGAGACCCAGTACTTC
CASSTKQGTQETQYF
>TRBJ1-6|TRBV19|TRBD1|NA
TGTGCCAGTACCGTCGGACAGGGGGGAAGTTCACCCCTCCACTTT
CASTVGQGGSSPLHF
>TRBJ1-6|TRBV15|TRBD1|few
TGTGCCACCAGCAGAGCCGGGACAGGGGGCTCACCCCTCCACTTT
CATSRAGTGGSPLHF
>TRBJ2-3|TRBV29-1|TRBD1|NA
TGCAGCGTTGAATCGGGCAGGGGGCCAGAGCATTTT
CSVESGRGPEHF
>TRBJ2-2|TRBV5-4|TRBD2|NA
TGTGCCAGCAGCTCACTAGCGGGGGCACTGAACACCGGGGAGCTGTTTTTT
CASSSLAGALNTGELFF
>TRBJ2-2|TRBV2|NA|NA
TGTGCCAGCAGTGAAGCGCTGGGGGCCACCGGGGAGCTGTTTTTT
CASSEALGATGELFF
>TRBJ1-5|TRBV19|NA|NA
TGTGCCAGTAGTATGTCGGGTCGGGGCAATCAGCCCCAGCATTTT
CASSMSGRGNQPQHF
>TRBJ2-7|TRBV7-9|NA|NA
TGTGCCAGCACCCGGGACACTGAATACGAGCAGTACTTC
CASTRDTEYEQYF
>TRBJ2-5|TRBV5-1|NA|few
TGCGCCAGCAGCTCTGACTTTCAAGAGACCCAGTACTTC
CASSSDFQETQYF
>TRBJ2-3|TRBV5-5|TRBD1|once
TGTGCCAGCAGCTTGGTAGACAGGGGCACAGATACGCAGTATTTT
CASSLVDRGTDTQYF
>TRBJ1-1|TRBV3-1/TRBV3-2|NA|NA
TGTGCCAGCAGCCAAGAAAGGGCCGCGGGGTGGACCACTGAAGCTTTCTTT
CASSQERAAGWTTEAFF
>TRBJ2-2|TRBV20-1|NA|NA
TGCAGTGCTAGTGGACAGACGAACACCGGGGAGCTGTTTTTT
CSASGQTNTGELFF
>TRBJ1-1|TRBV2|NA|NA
TGTGCCAGCAGTTTGGCCCGTGACACTGAAGCTTTCTTT
CASSLARDTEAFF
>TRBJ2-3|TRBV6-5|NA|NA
TGTGCCAGCAGTTTAGGACTCAGAGGGGGAGATACGCAGTATTTT
CASSLGLRGGDTQYF
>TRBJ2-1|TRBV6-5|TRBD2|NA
TGTGCCAGCAGTTACTCGTCACTAGCGGGGGACAATGAGCAGTTCTTC
CASSYSSLAGDNEQFF
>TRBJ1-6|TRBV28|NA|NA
TGTGCCAGCAGTTTACAAGAAGAGACCCTCCACTTT
CASSLQEETLHF
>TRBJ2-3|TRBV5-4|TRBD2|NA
TGTGCCAGCAGCTTGGACGGGGGGAGGGATACGCAGTATTTT
CASSLDGGRDTQYF
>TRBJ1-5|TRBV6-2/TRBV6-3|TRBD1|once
TGTGCCAGCAGTCTGCGACAGGGAAAACGGCATCAGCCCCAGCATTTT
CASSLRQGKRHQPQHF